The entry below describes one T cell receptor beta chain. Its antigen is currently unknown. These data belong to a study of radiation and T cells in renal cell carcinoma. The protocol was immunoSEQ multiplex PCR, while the TCRdb copy is restricted to in-frame clones and leaves out a portion. The sample yields 150,000 to 190,000 clones, about 87% seen once. Study-wide points: Without pretreatment biopsies, baseline tumor clonotype presence was undetermined. From baseline, blood top tumor clonotypes peaked at 2 weeks post-radiation.

CDR3 size: 13 residues. V lost 3 bases and J lost 5; bases outside the gene matches: 0. CDR1 and CDR2 from the germline V gene are SGHRS and YFSETQ. Time point given: blood 2 weeks post-SBRT. The treatment was: 15 Gy SBRT to primary tumor, nephrectomy 4 weeks later. After SBRT, blood was collected at 2 and 4 weeks, plus baseline. This renal cell carcinoma was of the clear cell type. The input for sequencing was blood, taken from a patient whose treatment included radiotherapy and nephrectomy. This chain connects TRBV5-1 to TRBJ1-4; 8 bases match TRBD1. This clonotype was obtained from a woman aged 50 to 65 with renal cell carcinoma. CDR3 DNA: TGCGCCAGCAGCTGGACAGGGAATGAAAAACTGTTTTTT. Its protein product is CASSWTGNEKLFF.